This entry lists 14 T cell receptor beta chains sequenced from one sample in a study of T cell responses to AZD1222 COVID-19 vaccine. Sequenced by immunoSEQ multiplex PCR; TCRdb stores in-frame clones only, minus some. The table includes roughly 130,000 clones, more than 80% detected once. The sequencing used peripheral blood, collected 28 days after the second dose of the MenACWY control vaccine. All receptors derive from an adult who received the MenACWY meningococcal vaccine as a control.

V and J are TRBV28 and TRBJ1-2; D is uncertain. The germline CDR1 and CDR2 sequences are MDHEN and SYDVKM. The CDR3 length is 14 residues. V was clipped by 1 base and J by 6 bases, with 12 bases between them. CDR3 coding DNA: TGTGCCAGCAGTTTATTGGAGAGGCGGCATGGCTACACCTTC. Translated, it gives CASSLLERRHGYTF.

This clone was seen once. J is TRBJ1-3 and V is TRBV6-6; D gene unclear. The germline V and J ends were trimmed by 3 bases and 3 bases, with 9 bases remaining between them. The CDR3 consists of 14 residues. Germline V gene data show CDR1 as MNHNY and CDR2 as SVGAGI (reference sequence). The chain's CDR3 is CASSYVAVGNTIYF. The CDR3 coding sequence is TGTGCCAGCAGTTATGTCGCGGTTGGAAACACCATATATTTT.

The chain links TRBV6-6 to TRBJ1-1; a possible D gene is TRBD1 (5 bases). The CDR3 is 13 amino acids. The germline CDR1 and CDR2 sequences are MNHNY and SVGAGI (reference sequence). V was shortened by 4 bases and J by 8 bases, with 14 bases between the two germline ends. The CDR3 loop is CASSLGEGTEAFF. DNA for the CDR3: TGTGCCAGCAGTTTGGGCGAGGGGACCGAAGCTTTCTTT.

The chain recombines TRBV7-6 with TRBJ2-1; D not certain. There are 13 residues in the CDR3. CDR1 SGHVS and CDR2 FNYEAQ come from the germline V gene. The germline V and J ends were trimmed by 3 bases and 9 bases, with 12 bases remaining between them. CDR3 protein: CASSFESSGEQFF. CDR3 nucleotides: TGTGCCAGCAGCTTCGAAAGCTCGGGTGAGCAGTTCTTC.

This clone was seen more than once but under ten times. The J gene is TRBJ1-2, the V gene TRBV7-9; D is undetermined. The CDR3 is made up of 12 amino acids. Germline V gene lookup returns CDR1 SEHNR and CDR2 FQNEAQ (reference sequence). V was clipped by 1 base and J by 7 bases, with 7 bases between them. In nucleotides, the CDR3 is TGTGCCAGCAGCTTAGAGTCAGGTGGCTACACCTTC. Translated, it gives CASSLESGGYTF.

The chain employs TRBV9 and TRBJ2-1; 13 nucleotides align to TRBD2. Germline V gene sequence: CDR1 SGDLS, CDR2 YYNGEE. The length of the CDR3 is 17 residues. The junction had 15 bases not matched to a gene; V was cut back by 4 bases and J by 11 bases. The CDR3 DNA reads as TGTGCCAGCAGCCCCGGTGGGGGGACTAGCGGGACGGGTAAGCAGTTCTTC. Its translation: CASSPGGGTSGTGKQFF.

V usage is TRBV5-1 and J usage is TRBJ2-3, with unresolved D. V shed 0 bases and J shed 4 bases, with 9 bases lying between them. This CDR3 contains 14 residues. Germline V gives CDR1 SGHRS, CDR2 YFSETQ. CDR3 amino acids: CASSLASVADTQYF. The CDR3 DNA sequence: TGCGCCAGCAGCTTGGCGTCAGTCGCAGATACGCAGTATTTT.

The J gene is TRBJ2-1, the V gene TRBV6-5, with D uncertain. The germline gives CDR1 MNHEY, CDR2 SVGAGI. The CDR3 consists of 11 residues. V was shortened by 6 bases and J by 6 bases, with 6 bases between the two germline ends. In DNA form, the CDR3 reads TGTGCCAGCAGACAGTCCAATGAGCAGTTCTTC. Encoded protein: CASRQSNEQFF.

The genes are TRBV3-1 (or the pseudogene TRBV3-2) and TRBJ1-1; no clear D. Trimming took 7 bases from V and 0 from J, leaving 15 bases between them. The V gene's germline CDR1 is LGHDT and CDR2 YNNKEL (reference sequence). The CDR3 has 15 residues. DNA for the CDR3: TGTGCCAGCAACCCATCCGACAAGTTGAACACTGAAGCTTTCTTT. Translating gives CASNPSDKLNTEAFF.

For the CDR3, the DNA is TGTGCCAGCAGTGAAGATTCCTTCGTCAGGGTTGGAACCTACGAGCAGTACTTC. Translated: CASSEDSFVRVGTYEQYF. V is TRBV6-1 and J is TRBJ2-7; a weak D match, TRBD1 (5 bases). The germline CDR1 and CDR2 sequences are MNHNS and SASEGT. This CDR3 spans 18 amino acids. Trimming took off 1 base at V and 2 bases at J, with 21 bases between the two ends.

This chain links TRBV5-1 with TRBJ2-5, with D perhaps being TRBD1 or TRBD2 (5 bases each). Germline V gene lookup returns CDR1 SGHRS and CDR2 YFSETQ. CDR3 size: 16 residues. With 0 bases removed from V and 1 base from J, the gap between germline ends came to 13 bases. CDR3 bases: TGCGCCAGCAGCTTGGCCATGGGACCTACCCAAGAGACCCAGTACTTC. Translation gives CASSLAMGPTQETQYF.

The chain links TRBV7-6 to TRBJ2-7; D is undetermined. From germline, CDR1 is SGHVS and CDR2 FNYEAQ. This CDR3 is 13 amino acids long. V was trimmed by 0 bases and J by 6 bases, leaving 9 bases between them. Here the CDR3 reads CASSLASAAEQYF. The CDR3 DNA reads TGTGCCAGCAGCTTAGCTTCGGCGGCCGAGCAGTACTTC.

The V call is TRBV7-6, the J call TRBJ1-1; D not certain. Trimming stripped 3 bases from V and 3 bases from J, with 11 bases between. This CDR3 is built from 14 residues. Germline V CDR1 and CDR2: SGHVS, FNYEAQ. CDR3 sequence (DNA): TGTGCCAGCAGCTTCCCCCGCAGAGACACTGAAGCTTTCTTT. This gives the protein CASSFPRRDTEAFF.

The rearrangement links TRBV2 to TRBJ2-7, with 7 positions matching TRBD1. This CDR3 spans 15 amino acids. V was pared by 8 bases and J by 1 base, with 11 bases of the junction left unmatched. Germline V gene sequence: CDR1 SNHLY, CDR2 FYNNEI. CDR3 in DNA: TGTGCCAGCCCCAAAGAGGGCAGGGGGTCCTACGAGCAGTACTTC. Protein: CASPKEGRGSYEQYF.